This record covers a single TCR beta chain. Its antigen is unidentified. TCRdb keeps only in-frame clones here, not all; method: immunoSEQ multiplex PCR. The sample carries over 30,000 clones, about 80% recorded once. This record comes from a study of Siglec-9 on CD8 T cells in melanoma. Broader study findings: An effector memory CD8+ subset marked by Siglec-9 reportedly appeared to gather in melanoma.

Trimming removed 7 bases from V and 4 bases from J, with 17 bases in between. The CDR3 has 14 residues. Germline V CDR1 and CDR2: MDHEN, SYDVKM. This chain connects TRBV28 to TRBJ2-7; D is unresolved. This clonotype was obtained from a human donor in good health. The source material was Siglec-9- CD8+ T cells sorted from blood. CDR3 DNA: TGTGCCAGCAATCCCGACATGTTGGGATACGAGCAGTACTTC. The encoded protein is CASNPDMLGYEQYF. The variable domain in full, with the rest retrieved from reference TRBV28 and TRBJ2-7, is DVKVTQSSRYLVKRTGEKVFLECVQDMDHENMFWYRQDPGLGLRLIYFSYDVKMKEKGDIPEGYSVSREKKERFSLILESASTNQTSMYLCASNPDMLGYEQYFGPGTRLTVT.